Described below is a single T cell receptor beta chain sequence and its context. Germline lookup yields CDR1 SGHAT and CDR2 FQNNGV. Trimming took 2 bases from V and 5 from J, leaving 12 bases between them. This CDR3 is built from 14 residues. Authors' methods: The authors estimated nucleated cell counts from reference gene primer amplification. Libraries were prepared by immunoSEQ multiplex PCR; TCRdb keeps only in-frame clonotypes and omits some of them. The DNA gave D and trimming, while V, J and clone size come from that table. The table shows fewer than 250,000 clones, with about nine tenths occurring only once. The data originate from a study of blood T cell repertoires in COVID-19. Study context: Samples representing acute and convalescent COVID-19 were sourced from the United States, Italy and Spain. Sample material is recorded as cDNA or gDNA derived from T cells, B-cell-depleted T cells, or PBMCs.

The sample consisted of peripheral blood. This clonotype originated in a woman in her forties or fifties with acute or convalescent COVID-19. The chain links TRBV11-2 to TRBJ1-1, with a possible D match to TRBD1 (6 bases). The CDR3 loop reads CASSLQQGETEAFF. The DNA of the CDR3 is TGTGCCAGCAGCTTACAACAGGGCGAAACTGAAGCTTTCTTT.